Listed here are 3 T cell receptor beta chains from one sample, sequenced in a study of T cells after yellow fever vaccination. TCRdb passed the 5' RACE reads through MiXCR, listing each CDR3 protein once. The top ten clones hold roughly an eighth of a sample with 550,000 or so distinct CDR3 sequences, 15% to 20% of them seen once. The sequencing here drew on PBMCs, taken 15 days after the yellow fever booster vaccination. These receptors were obtained from a man in his thirties or forties who received the YFV17D yellow fever vaccine.

The gene calls are TRBV11-2 and TRBJ2-3; D uncertain. The V and J ends lost 5 bases and 3 bases respectively, with 18 bases between them. The germline CDR1 and CDR2 sequences are SGHAT and FQNNGV. There are 16 residues in the CDR3. This CDR3 is CASSTSRAPVTDTQYF. For the CDR3, the DNA is TGTGCCAGCAGCACCTCCCGGGCTCCAGTTACAGATACGCAGTATTTT.

The V call is TRBV7-2, the J call TRBJ1-5; no definite D call. CDR1 and CDR2 from the germline V gene are SGHTA and FQGNSA. The CDR3 loop spans 13 amino acids. With 2 bases removed from V and 6 bases from J, the gap between germline ends came to 8 bases. The chain's CDR3 is CASSLYTTQPQHF. The CDR3 DNA reads TGTGCCAGCAGCTTATACACGACTCAGCCCCAGCATTTT.

This clonotype was seen only a few times. This chain uses TRBV5-5 with TRBJ1-2; TRBD1 might be the D (6 bases). The length of the CDR3 is 14 residues. The V end lost 6 bases, the J end lost 0 bases, and 12 bases lay between the germline ends. Germline lookup yields CDR1 SGHKS and CDR2 YYEKEE (reference sequence). The CDR3 DNA sequence: TGTGCCAGCACCCGACAGGCTTCTAACTATGGCTACACCTTC. This sequence encodes CASTRQASNYGYTF. Full variable domain (rest looked up from reference TRBV5-5 and TRBJ1-2): DAGVTQSPTHLIKTRGQQVTLRCSPISGHKSVSWYQQVLGQGPQFIFQYYEKEERGRGNFPDRFSARQFPNYSSELNVNALLLGDSALYLCASTRQASNYGYTFGSGTRLTVV.